The clone carrying this T cell receptor beta chain was recorded at least ten times. The antigen remains undetermined. Trimming cost V 0 bases and J 2 bases; bases outside gene matches: 3. Germline CDR1 reads DFQATT; CDR2 reads SNEGSKA (reference sequence). CDR3 length: 15 amino acids. The data are from a study of T-cell reconstitution after alpha-beta-depleted transplantation in children. Broader study findings: Reportedly, roughly two months post-transplant, alpha-beta T cells arose from several hundred expanded graft clones. The authors attributed T-cell counts and diversity one year after transplant mostly to newly produced T cells.

Unique molecular identifiers were incorporated into the prepared TCRbeta library. Each CDR3 protein is one row after TCRdb ran MiXCR on the PCR reads. There are over 85,000 distinct CDR3 sequences in the sample; 7.5% to 9% occur only once, and 15% to 20% lies in the top ten. Sequencing was performed on PBMCs, taken before TCRalphabeta/CD19-depleted stem cell transplant. V usage is TRBV20-1 and J usage is TRBJ2-7, with TRBD2 identical over 11 bases. The receptor comes from a boy aged 2 to 10 with acute lymphoblastic leukemia, due to receive a stem cell transplant. CDR3 nucleotide sequence: TGCAGTGCTAGAGACGGGACTAGCGGACCCTACGAGCAGTACTTC. Its translation: CSARDGTSGPYEQYF.